What follows are 27 T cell receptor beta chains derived from one specimen sequenced in a study of OX40 agonist ivuxolimab in advanced cancers. Measured with immunoSEQ multiplex PCR; TCRdb has only the in-frame clones, and not every one. The sample has approximately 51,000 clones, around 73% seen once; the top ten hold around 2%. The sample here was CD4+ or CD8+ T cells sorted from blood, taken in a trial of the OX40 agonist ivuxolimab. The receptors derive from an adult with an advanced solid tumor such as melanoma, head and neck, liver or kidney cancer.

This clone turned up a few times. The chain recombines TRBV27 with TRBJ2-7; 11 positions agree with TRBD1. V trimming: 4 bases; J trimming: 6 bases; junction bases outside the gene matches: 5. This CDR3 comprises 14 residues. CDR1 and CDR2 from the germline V gene are MNHEY and SMNVEV (reference sequence). CDR3 region: CASSSWDRGGEQYF. CDR3 coding DNA: TGTGCCAGCAGTTCCTGGGACAGGGGGGGCGAGCAGTACTTC.

V is TRBV28 and J is TRBJ1-1; D is unclear. The CDR3 runs 14 residues. CDR1 MDHEN and CDR2 SYDVKM come from the germline V gene. V lost 6 bases and J lost 2, with 13 bases in between. The CDR3 protein is CASSLGRKNTEAFF. The CDR3 DNA reads as TGTGCCAGCAGCCTCGGCCGAAAAAACACTGAAGCTTTCTTT.

The rearrangement uses TRBV19 and TRBJ2-7, with TRBD2 as a possible D gene (5 bases). V was trimmed by 5 bases and J by 6 bases, leaving 17 bases between them. This CDR3 has 14 residues. The germline V gene has CDR1 LNHDA and CDR2 SQIVND (reference sequence). The chain's CDR3 is CASSVPGRGGEQYF. Written as DNA, the CDR3 is TGTGCCAGTAGTGTTCCCGGGCGCGGAGGCGAGCAGTACTTC. Complete variable domain (other parts from reference TRBV19 and TRBJ2-7): DGGITQSPKYLFRKEGQNVTLSCEQNLNHDAMYWYRQDPGQGLRLIYYSQIVNDFQKGDIAEGYSVSREKKESFPLTVTSAQKNPTAFYLCASSVPGRGGEQYFGPGTRLTVT.

V is TRBV6-1 and J is TRBJ2-7; D possibly corresponds to TRBD2 (6 bases). Germline V gene sequence: CDR1 MNHNS, CDR2 SASEGT. CDR3 length: 16 residues. Trimming took off 2 bases at V and 7 bases at J, with 21 bases between the two ends. CDR3 sequence (DNA): TGTGCCAGCAGTGAAATCGGGGGACGCCCCTGGAGGGAGCAGTACTTC. This codes for CASSEIGGRPWREQYF.

This clone has just one count. This chain links TRBV5-4 with TRBJ2-7; 9 nucleotides match TRBD1. The CDR3 consists of 17 residues. CDR1 and CDR2 from the germline V gene are SGHNT and YYREEE (reference sequence). With 0 bases clipped from V and 7 bases from J, the junction kept 14 bases outside the gene matches. CDR3 sequence (DNA): TGTGCCAGCAGCTTGGAAAGGAACAGGGGGCCCTCGAGGGAGCAGTACTTC. Protein: CASSLERNRGPSREQYF.

This sequence joins TRBV5-1 and TRBJ1-1; TRBD1 agrees at 7 bases. CDR3 length: 16 amino acids. Trimming cost V 4 bases and J 1 base; bases outside gene matches: 10. The V gene's germline CDR1 is SGHRS and CDR2 YFSETQ. CDR3 loop: CASSVTGRRENTEAFF. The CDR3 DNA follows: TGCGCCAGCAGCGTGACAGGGAGGAGGGAGAACACTGAAGCTTTCTTT.

The genes are TRBV5-1 and TRBJ2-3, with D maybe TRBD2 (5 bases). The germline CDR1 and CDR2 sequences are SGHRS and YFSETQ. The CDR3 is 13 amino acids. With 2 bases removed from V and 1 base from J, the gap between germline ends came to 5 bases. For the CDR3, the DNA is TGCGCCAGCAGCTTCGGGGGCACAGATACGCAGTATTTT. Translating gives CASSFGGTDTQYF. The entire variable domain, with the rest obtained from reference TRBV5-1 and TRBJ2-3, is as follows: KAGVTQTPRYLIKTRGQQVTLSCSPISGHRSVSWYQQTPGQGLQFLFEYFSETQRNKGNFPGRFSGRQFSNSRSEMNVSTLELGDSALYLCASSFGGTDTQYFGPGTRLTVL.

This clone was observed a handful of times. This rearrangement joins TRBV12-5 to TRBJ1-2; D not certain. In germline, CDR1 is LGHNT, CDR2 FRNRAP. The CDR3 consists of 11 residues. Trimming took 3 bases from V and 7 from J, leaving 6 bases between them. The CDR3 sequence: CASGFMGGYTF. DNA of the CDR3: TGTGCTAGTGGTTTTATGGGTGGCTACACCTTC.

The genes are TRBV7-3 and TRBJ2-5; 13 bases align to TRBD2. Germline V lookup: CDR1 SGHTA, CDR2 FQGTGA. V lost 5 bases to trimming and J lost 5 bases; unmatched junction nucleotides: 8. The CDR3 runs 16 residues. In DNA form, the CDR3 reads TGTGCCAGCAGCCCCCTGGGACTAGCGGGAAAGGAGACCCAGTACTTC. Amino acids: CASSPLGLAGKETQYF.

The rearrangement joins TRBV19 to TRBJ1-3; D not certain. Germline V gene sequence: CDR1 LNHDA, CDR2 SQIVND (reference sequence). The CDR3 consists of 16 residues. V lost 5 bases to trimming and J lost 3 bases, with 17 bases between them. CDR3 loop: CASSYTPGVHGNTIYF. CDR3 sequence (DNA): TGTGCCAGTAGTTATACCCCCGGAGTCCATGGAAACACCATATATTTT.

This chain connects TRBV28 to TRBJ2-1; D gene ambiguous. V lost 6 bases and J 0 bases, leaving 12 bases between the germline ends. The CDR3 length is 15 residues. Germline V lookup: CDR1 MDHEN, CDR2 SYDVKM. The CDR3 coding sequence is TGTGCCAGCAGCGAGACATTGAGCTCCTACAATGAGCAGTTCTTC. Protein sequence: CASSETLSSYNEQFF. Together with reference TRBV28 and TRBJ2-1, the CDR3 gives the full variable domain: DVKVTQSSRYLVKRTGEKVFLECVQDMDHENMFWYRQDPGLGLRLIYFSYDVKMKEKGDIPEGYSVSREKKERFSLILESASTNQTSMYLCASSETLSSYNEQFFGPGTRLTVL.

The chain links TRBV7-2 to TRBJ2-3, with TRBD2 matching 9 bases. Trimming at V came to 4 bases and at J to 0 bases, leaving 8 bases not matched to a gene. The CDR3 spans 17 residues. Per the germline V gene, CDR1 is SGHTA and CDR2 is FQGNSA. DNA of the CDR3: TGTGCCAGCAGCTCGGTAGGACTAGCGTTAAGCACAGATACGCAGTATTTT. Residues: CASSSVGLALSTDTQYF.

J is TRBJ1-4 and V is TRBV19; D perhaps matches TRBD1 (6 bases). The CDR3 is 14 amino acids. CDR1 is LNHDA, CDR2 SQIVND, per germline (reference sequence). V gave up 7 bases and J gave up 8 bases, with 17 bases separating them. CDR3 protein: CASNIPGTIEKLFF. The CDR3 nucleotides are TGTGCCAGTAACATCCCCGGGACAATCGAAAAACTGTTTTTT.

V gene TRBV6-1 combines with J gene TRBJ2-7; the match to TRBD2 covers 10 bases. CDR1 and CDR2 from the germline V gene are MNHNS and SASEGT. V was clipped by 6 bases and J by 3 bases; unmatched bases: 8. This CDR3 has 15 residues. CDR3 protein: CASSPSGSEGYEQYF. The CDR3 nucleotides are TGTGCCAGCAGCCCTAGCGGGAGTGAGGGCTACGAGCAGTACTTC.

The V gene is TRBV15, the J gene TRBJ2-5; 8 nucleotides align to TRBD1. V trimming: 3 bases; J trimming: 1 base; junction bases outside the gene matches: 1. CDR1 and CDR2 (germline): LNHNV, YYDKDF (reference sequence). This CDR3 contains 14 residues. The CDR3 DNA reads as TGTGCCACCAGCAGGGACAGGGCCCAAGAGACCCAGTACTTC. Translating gives CATSRDRAQETQYF.

This clone was counted only a few times. The V gene is TRBV10-3, the J gene TRBJ2-1; 8 bases agree with TRBD2. CDR1 is ENHRY and CDR2 is SYGVKD in the germline V gene. V lost 2 bases and J lost 6; bases outside the gene matches: 15. There are 18 residues in the CDR3. The CDR3 bases are TGTGCCATCAGTGAGCCCGGGGTCTCAACGGGAGGGAGCAATGAGCAGTTCTTC. It codes for CAISEPGVSTGGSNEQFF.

This clone was seen a handful of times. The chain combines TRBV18 with TRBJ2-3, with unresolved D. V gave up 0 bases and J gave up 2 bases, with 9 bases separating them. The CDR3 loop spans 15 amino acids. In germline, CDR1 is KGHSH, CDR2 LQKENI. The CDR3 DNA reads as TGTGCCAGCTCACCACCGAGCCTCCCCACAGATACGCAGTATTTT. It encodes CASSPPSLPTDTQYF.

The sample holds one count of this clone. The chain uses TRBV5-4 and TRBJ1-2; TRBD1 is a possible D gene (5 bases). Trimming removed 3 bases from V and 2 bases from J, with 14 bases in between. CDR3 length: 15 amino acids. The germline gives CDR1 SGHNT, CDR2 YYREEE (reference sequence). The CDR3 DNA reads as TGTGCCAGCAGCTGGGAACCGGGGCCCAACTATGGCTACACCTTC. It specifies CASSWEPGPNYGYTF. Full variable domain (outside the CDR3, taken from reference TRBV5-4 and TRBJ1-2): ETGVTQSPTHLIKTRGQQVTLRCSSQSGHNTVSWYQQALGQGPQFIFQYYREEENGRGNFPPRFSGLQFPNYSSELNVNALELDDSALYLCASSWEPGPNYGYTFGSGTRLTVV.

The V gene is TRBV2, the J gene TRBJ2-2; TRBD2 matches 12 bases. The V and J ends lost 2 bases and 5 bases, in that order; junction bases with no gene match: 12. Germline CDR1 and CDR2: SNHLY and FYNNEI. The CDR3 has 19 amino acids. The CDR3 spells CASSEWELAGGLDTGELFF. The CDR3 region has the DNA TGTGCCAGCAGTGAATGGGAGCTAGCGGGAGGGCTAGATACCGGGGAGCTGTTTTTT.

The chain joins TRBV11-2 to TRBJ2-2; a weak D match, TRBD1 (6 bases). Germline CDR1 and CDR2: SGHAT and FQNNGV. V lost 5 bases and J lost 7, with 11 bases in between. The CDR3 totals 13 residues. The CDR3 sequence is CASSPRTVGELFF. The DNA of the CDR3 is TGTGCCAGCAGCCCCAGGACAGTCGGGGAGCTGTTTTTT.

This chain connects TRBV6-6 to TRBJ2-7; 11 positions agree with TRBD1. V lost 5 bases to trimming and J lost 1 base; unmatched junction nucleotides: 4. The CDR3 extends over 15 amino acids. In germline, CDR1 is MNHNY, CDR2 SVGAGI (reference sequence). The CDR3 region has the DNA TGTGCCAGCAGTCCGGACAGGGGGCTGTCCTACGAGCAGTACTTC. It codes for CASSPDRGLSYEQYF.

The chain combines TRBV6-1 with TRBJ2-2, with 11 bases fitting TRBD1. This CDR3 comprises 13 residues. Germline V gene sequence: CDR1 MNHNS, CDR2 SASEGT. The V gene end was trimmed by 9 bases and the J gene end by 7 bases; junction bases not matched to a gene: 4. CDR3 nucleotides: TGTGCCAGTGGACAGGGGGCCGTCGGGGAGCTGTTTTTT. Its translation: CASGQGAVGELFF.

V and J are TRBV29-1 and TRBJ2-3; 8 bases match TRBD2. Trimming at V came to 4 bases and at J to 7 bases, leaving 7 bases not matched to a gene. CDR1 is SQVTM, CDR2 ANQGSEA, per germline. The CDR3 extends over 13 amino acids. The CDR3 DNA reads TGCAGCGTTGGGGGGAGCGGGAGAAATACGCAGTATTTT. Its protein product is CSVGGSGRNTQYF.

This clone is medium-sized in the sample. The chain has TRBV5-6 and TRBJ1-2; unclear D gene. Trimming shortened V by 0 bases and J by 8 bases, and 11 bases separated the two germline ends. This CDR3 region has 13 residues. In germline, CDR1 is SGHDT, CDR2 YYEEEE. The CDR3 nucleotides are TGTGCCAGCAGCTTGGGGACCATAGCCGGCTACACCTTC. Amino acid sequence: CASSLGTIAGYTF.

The CDR3 region is CASKGTGWDYGYTF. The CDR3 DNA sequence: TGTGCCAGCAAAGGGACAGGGTGGGACTATGGCTACACCTTC. V is TRBV5-6 and J is TRBJ1-2; TRBD1 matches 9 bases. The V gene end was trimmed by 6 bases and the J gene end by 3 bases; junction bases not matched to a gene: 6. Germline V CDR1 and CDR2: SGHDT, YYEEEE. This CDR3 spans 14 amino acids.

The chain couples TRBV7-9 to TRBJ1-6; a possible D gene is TRBD1 (6 bases). This CDR3 has 15 residues. The V gene's germline CDR1 is SEHNR and CDR2 FQNEAQ (reference sequence). Deletions cut 1 base from V and 9 bases from J, with 13 bases between. This CDR3 is CASSLGQADSSPLHF. DNA of the CDR3: TGTGCCAGCAGCTTAGGACAGGCTGATAGTTCACCCCTCCACTTT.

The genes are TRBV10-3 and TRBJ1-3; maybe TRBD1 (5 bases). Germline-derived CDR1 and CDR2 are ENHRY and SYGVKD. V was trimmed by 4 bases and J by 3 bases, leaving 13 bases between them. This CDR3 is 15 amino acids long. Here the CDR3 DNA reads TGTGCCATCAGTGCCCAGGGTTCGGATGGAAACACCATATATTTT. This translates into CAISAQGSDGNTIYF.